The source of this T cell receptor (beta chain) is a study of regulatory T cells in long-lasting Graves disease. Whole-study results and caveats: Those with persistent disease had in common more public clonotypes (roughly 3,000) than new patients (around 910).

Both iRepertoire HTBI primers and Arm-PCR of CDR3 regions were used to build the TCR beta libraries. TCRdb recomputed calls from the multiplex PCR reads with MiXCR, one row per CDR3 protein. This table has around 340,000 distinct CDR3 sequences, around a fifth appearing once. Time point here: persistent/refractory GD, antithyroid drugs over 5 years with positive TRAb. RNA from PBMCs was the source of the TCR library. American Thyroid Association guidelines defined how Graves' disease was diagnosed. Note on this clonotype: What it binds is unknown. A single base separates this from a much larger clone, so it may be a read error.

The material was peripheral blood mononuclear cells (PBMCs), obtained when the disease was refractory, from a patient treated with antithyroid drugs. The sequence was obtained from a female donor with Graves disease.

The CDR3 nucleotides read TGCAGTGCTAGAACCCTGGACAGACTGAACACTGAAGCTTTCTTT. Translated, it gives CSARTLDRLNTEAFF. The gene calls are TRBV20-1 and TRBJ1-1; tentative D call: TRBD1 (6 bases). V was trimmed by 2 bases and J by 0 bases, leaving 13 bases between them. The CDR3 has 15 amino acids. Germline CDR1 reads DFQATT; CDR2 reads SNEGSKA (reference sequence).